Here is one T cell receptor (beta chain) with its context. This sample is part of a study of blood T cell repertoires in COVID-19. Study-level background: PBMCs, B-cell-depleted T cells, or T cells provided the cDNA or gDNA that made up the material.

The CDR3 has 18 residues. Trimming took 7 bases from V and 0 from J; bases not matched to a gene: 8. The germline CDR1 and CDR2 sequences are LGHDT and YNNKEL (reference sequence). Original processing notes: Amplification of reference gene primers was used by the study to estimate nucleated cell counts. The repertoire was sequenced with immunoSEQ multiplex PCR; TCRdb's copy has only in-frame clones and lacks some. Clonal size and the V and J genes are those of that table, whereas D and trimming came from the DNA. The repertoire has fewer than 90,000 clones, 86% of them found once; the top ten carry approximately 17%.

This TCR came from a man older than 75 in a cohort sampled during active COVID-19. The specimen was peripheral blood. The V and J genes are TRBV3-1 (or the pseudogene TRBV3-2) and TRBJ2-3; 15 bases line up with TRBD2. Written as DNA, the CDR3 is TGTGCCAGCACTCGGACTAGCGGGGGGGCGTCTAGCACAGATACGCAGTATTTT. Encoded protein: CASTRTSGGASSTDTQYF.